The 29 T cell receptor beta chains below come from one sample, sequenced in a study of blood T cell repertoires in COVID-19. The table came from immunoSEQ multiplex PCR; TCRdb's copy has only in-frame clones and leaves some out. Of some 60,000 clones in the sample, approximately 91% were seen once. Sequencing input: peripheral blood. These TCRs come from a human donor in a cohort sampled during active COVID-19.

CDR3 region: CASSLKRDSSQYF. Here the CDR3 DNA reads TGTGCCAGCAGCTTGAAGAGGGATAGTAGTCAGTACTTC. The V gene is TRBV5-6, the J gene TRBJ2-7, with D perhaps matching TRBD2 (5 bases). The CDR3 is 13 amino acids. From germline, CDR1 is SGHDT and CDR2 YYEEEE. V gave up 1 base and J gave up 10 bases, with 15 bases separating them.

The chain joins TRBV7-2 to TRBJ1-4; no clear D. This CDR3 is built from 14 residues. The germline gives CDR1 SGHTA, CDR2 FQGNSA. The V end was cut by 5 bases, the J end by 6 bases, with 13 bases between. CDR3 amino acids: CASSPRPGDEKLFF. The CDR3 DNA reads as TGTGCCAGCAGCCCCCGCCCGGGTGATGAAAAACTGTTTTTT.

V usage is TRBV7-2 and J usage is TRBJ2-5; D is unresolved. The ends were cut back, 4 bases at V and 5 bases at J, with 11 bases in the middle. Germline CDR1 SGHTA, CDR2 FQGNSA. The CDR3 has 13 amino acids. The CDR3 loop is CASSSPAVETQYF. For the CDR3, the DNA is TGTGCCAGCAGCTCCCCCGCGGTTGAGACCCAGTACTTC.

This clone came up a few times. This rearrangement joins TRBV10-1 to TRBJ2-2; a possible D gene is TRBD1 (5 bases). Per germline, CDR1 WNHNN and CDR2 SYGVQD (reference sequence). The CDR3 totals 15 residues. The ends were cut back, 2 bases at V and 4 bases at J, with 11 bases in the middle. The CDR3 loop reads CASSENLGPTGELFF. CDR3 DNA: TGCGCCAGCAGTGAGAATTTGGGGCCCACCGGGGAGCTGTTTTTT.

The chain employs TRBV28 and TRBJ2-5, with D maybe TRBD1 (6 bases). CDR1 is MDHEN, CDR2 SYDVKM, per germline. CDR3 length: 15 amino acids. Trimming removed 4 bases at V and 1 base at J, with 13 bases between. CDR3 DNA: TGTGCCAGCAGTTGGGGGCGGGTAAGCCAAGAGACCCAGTACTTC. It encodes CASSWGRVSQETQYF.

The chain links TRBV4-3 to TRBJ2-3, with 7 bases aligning to TRBD1. V was pared by 1 base and J by 3 bases, with 7 bases of the junction left unmatched. Germline loops: CDR1 LGHNA, CDR2 YSLEER. The length of the CDR3 is 16 residues. CDR3 loop: CASSQAPGQRTDTQYF. DNA for the CDR3: TGCGCCAGCAGCCAAGCTCCGGGACAGAGAACAGATACGCAGTATTTT.

The chain is built from TRBV9 and TRBJ2-1; 10 bases map to TRBD1. The CDR3 totals 16 residues. J gave up 8 bases and V 3 bases, and 11 bases lay outside the gene matches. The germline CDR1 and CDR2 sequences are SGDLS and YYNGEE. The CDR3 bases are TGTGCCAGCAGCGACCGACCCGAGACAGGGGGCTATGAGCAGTTCTTC. Its protein is CASSDRPETGGYEQFF. The entire variable domain, with the rest obtained from reference TRBV9 and TRBJ2-1, is as follows: DSGVTQTPKHLITATGQRVTLRCSPRSGDLSVYWYQQSLDQGLQFLIQYYNGEERAKGNILERFSAQQFPDLHSELNLSSLELGDSALYFCASSDRPETGGYEQFFGPGTRLTVL.

This clone was detected once. This sequence joins TRBV27 and TRBJ1-5, with a tentative D call TRBD1 (6 bases). The germline V and J ends were trimmed by 3 bases and 6 bases, with 15 bases remaining between them. CDR1 and CDR2 (germline): MNHEY, SMNVEV (reference sequence). The CDR3 has 15 residues. Here the CDR3 DNA reads TGTGCCAGCAGTTTGAGAGGGGGGGATGGTCAGCCCCAGCATTTT. As protein: CASSLRGGDGQPQHF.

The chain couples TRBV9 to TRBJ1-1; D might be TRBD1 (5 bases). Per germline, CDR1 SGDLS and CDR2 YYNGEE. This CDR3 region has 17 residues. Trimming stripped 1 base from V and 1 base from J, with 17 bases between. The CDR3 nucleotides read TGTGCCAGCAGCGTATCCCACACCGGGGGATCGAACACTGAAGCTTTCTTT. It yields the protein CASSVSHTGGSNTEAFF.

The chain employs TRBV6-5 and TRBJ2-7; 8 nucleotides line up with TRBD1. The CDR3 length is 14 residues. The V gene end was trimmed by 8 bases and the J gene end by 3 bases; junction bases not matched to a gene: 9. Germline values: CDR1 MNHEY, CDR2 SVGAGI. The CDR3 DNA sequence: TGTGCCAGCGCACCCTCGGGACAGGTCTACGAGCAGTACTTC. Protein sequence: CASAPSGQVYEQYF.

The gene calls are TRBV5-5 and TRBJ2-5, with TRBD1 matching over 7 bases. The V and J ends lost 5 bases and 5 bases, in that order; junction bases with no gene match: 12. Germline lookup yields CDR1 SGHKS and CDR2 YYEKEE (reference sequence). CDR3 size: 15 residues. The CDR3 DNA sequence: TGTGCCAGCAGTTCCGGGACAGCCACGATCGAGACCCAGTACTTC. This sequence encodes CASSSGTATIETQYF.

The chain recombines TRBV2 with TRBJ1-5; 10 bases are a match to TRBD1. CDR3 length equals 14 residues. Looked up from germline, CDR1 is SNHLY and CDR2 is FYNNEI. Trimming removed 6 bases from V and 5 bases from J; junction bases left unmatched: 4. CDR3 region: CASSLDRGHQPQHF. The CDR3 bases are TGTGCCAGCAGCCTAGACAGGGGGCATCAGCCCCAGCATTTT.

This chain joins TRBV9 and TRBJ1-1; TRBD1 might be the D (6 bases). V was shortened by 0 bases and J by 2 bases, with 14 bases between the two germline ends. This CDR3 is built from 16 residues. Germline V gene data show CDR1 as SGDLS and CDR2 as YYNGEE. The chain's CDR3 is CASSVGSGVGNTEAFF. The DNA for the CDR3 is TGTGCCAGCAGCGTAGGGTCAGGGGTAGGAAACACTGAAGCTTTCTTT.

The chain is built from TRBV4-3 and TRBJ2-7, with 10 bases that match TRBD1. Germline CDR1 reads LGHNA; CDR2 reads YSLEER. The CDR3 runs to 14 residues. The V gene end was trimmed by 4 bases and the J gene end by 2 bases; junction bases not matched to a gene: 2. CDR3 DNA sequence: TGCGCCAGCAGCCCCGGGACAGGGGCCTACGAGCAGTACTTC. This encodes CASSPGTGAYEQYF.

The chain has TRBV5-4 and TRBJ2-7; D gene unclear. The CDR3 has 14 amino acids. V was pared by 0 bases and J by 0 bases, with 7 bases between. Per germline, CDR1 SGHNT and CDR2 YYREEE (reference sequence). In nucleotides, the CDR3 is TGTGCCAGCAGCTTGGCTATTAGCTCCTACGAGCAGTACTTC. Encoded protein: CASSLAISSYEQYF.

The chain carries TRBV25-1 and TRBJ2-5, with 7 bases aligning to TRBD2. The germline gives CDR1 MGHDK, CDR2 SYGVNS. V gave up 4 bases and J gave up 1 base; unmatched junction bases: 3. The CDR3 runs 14 residues. In DNA form, the CDR3 reads TGTGCCAGCAGTGTGGGGGGGGGCCAAGAGACCCAGTACTTC. Translated, it gives CASSVGGGQETQYF. The variable domain in full, with the rest retrieved from reference TRBV25-1 and TRBJ2-5, is EADIYQTPRYLVIGTGKKITLECSQTMGHDKMYWYQQDPGMELHLIHYSYGVNSTEKGDLSSESTVSRIRTEHFPLTLESARPSHTSQYLCASSVGGGQETQYFGPGTRLLVL.

This clone was found once. The chain links TRBV11-2 to TRBJ2-3; D is possibly TRBD1 (6 bases). This CDR3 region has 15 residues. Germline assignment: CDR1 SGHAT and CDR2 FQNNGV. Deletions cut 1 base from V and 6 bases from J, with 14 bases between. The CDR3 protein is CASSLGAGARDTQYF. The CDR3 region has the DNA TGTGCCAGCAGCTTAGGGGCAGGGGCCAGGGATACGCAGTATTTT. Drawing the rest from reference TRBV11-2 and TRBJ2-3, the complete variable domain is EAGVAQSPRYKIIEKRQSVAFWCNPISGHATLYWYQQILGQGPKLLIQFQNNGVVDDSQLPKDRFSAERLKGVDSTLKIQPAKLEDSAVYLCASSLGAGARDTQYFGPGTRLTVL.

The V gene is TRBV5-1, the J gene TRBJ2-7; D is perhaps TRBD1 (6 bases). V lost 0 bases to trimming and J lost 1 base, with 11 bases between them. The CDR3 sequence is 15 residues long. CDR1 SGHRS and CDR2 YFSETQ come from the germline V gene. The CDR3 here is CASSLAPTGSYEQYF. In nucleotides, the CDR3 is TGCGCCAGCAGCTTGGCCCCGACAGGATCCTACGAGCAGTACTTC.

The CDR3 nucleotides read TGTGCCAGCAGCTTCCGGGACAGAACCTACGAGCAGTACTTC. Translation: CASSFRDRTYEQYF. The genes are TRBV5-6 and TRBJ2-7, with 7 nucleotides matching TRBD1. The germline V gene has CDR1 SGHDT and CDR2 YYEEEE. V trimming: 2 bases; J trimming: 2 bases; junction bases outside the gene matches: 4. The CDR3 contains 14 residues.

The rearrangement links TRBV9 to TRBJ2-5; TRBD2 matches 8 bases. Looked up from germline, CDR1 is SGDLS and CDR2 is YYNGEE. This CDR3 comprises 16 residues. V lost 2 bases to trimming and J lost 2 bases; unmatched junction nucleotides: 8. The chain's CDR3 is CASSVLGRGGQETQYF. Here the CDR3 DNA reads TGTGCCAGCAGCGTCCTCGGGAGGGGTGGACAAGAGACCCAGTACTTC.

The chain uses TRBV6-2 or TRBV6-3 and TRBJ2-2; TRBD2 matches 13 bases. Germline V lookup: CDR1 MNHEY, CDR2 SVGEGT. V shed 1 base and J 4 bases; nucleotides not matched to a gene: 9. CDR3 size: 19 residues. The chain's CDR3 is CASSYYRTSGSLGTGELFF. In nucleotides, the CDR3 is TGTGCCAGCAGTTACTACCGGACTAGCGGGAGCTTGGGCACCGGGGAGCTGTTTTTT.

The chain couples TRBV6-5 to TRBJ2-7; TRBD2 matches 11 bases. The junction had 1 base not matched to a gene; V was cut back by 4 bases and J by 2 bases. Germline CDR1 MNHEY, CDR2 SVGAGI. This CDR3 has 14 amino acids. CDR3 loop: CASSSGLAAYEQYF. The CDR3 nucleotides are TGTGCCAGCAGTTCGGGACTAGCGGCCTACGAGCAGTACTTC.

This clone appeared a single time. This rearrangement joins TRBV6-5 to TRBJ2-1, with a tentative D call TRBD2 (7 bases). V lost 6 bases and J lost 14, with 17 bases in between. The length of the CDR3 is 12 residues. Germline CDR1 is MNHEY and CDR2 is SVGAGI. As DNA, the CDR3 is TGTGCCAGCAGCCGAGGGGGGACTACCGAGTTCTTC. This gives the protein CASSRGGTTEFF.

The chain recombines TRBV5-6 with TRBJ2-7; a possible D gene is TRBD1 (6 bases). Germline V gene data show CDR1 as SGHDT and CDR2 as YYEEEE. This CDR3 region has 13 residues. V was clipped by 0 bases and J by 2 bases, with 6 bases between them. The CDR3 here is CASSLDRAYEQYF. CDR3 nucleotide sequence: TGTGCCAGCAGCTTGGACAGGGCCTACGAGCAGTACTTC.

The chain joins TRBV28 to TRBJ2-3; D is uncertain. Germline values: CDR1 MDHEN, CDR2 SYDVKM. The CDR3 runs to 12 residues. Deletions cut 5 bases from V and 2 bases from J, with 5 bases between. The CDR3 DNA sequence: TGTGCCAGCAGTACATTCACAGATACGCAGTATTTT. Amino acid sequence: CASSTFTDTQYF.

CDR3 nucleotide sequence: TGTGCCAGCAGCTTGACTTCCGGGACAGGGGGCCTCGAGCAGTACTTC. This encodes CASSLTSGTGGLEQYF. The chain uses TRBV11-2 and TRBJ2-7; 12 bases line up with TRBD1. The CDR3 has 16 amino acids. V gave up 3 bases and J gave up 6 bases; unmatched junction bases: 9. Germline-derived CDR1 and CDR2 are SGHAT and FQNNGV.

This clone has a single count. This sequence joins TRBV5-4 and TRBJ2-5; weak D call: TRBD2 (7 bases). The CDR3 consists of 13 residues. Germline V gene lookup returns CDR1 SGHNT and CDR2 YYREEE (reference sequence). Trimming took off 4 bases at V and 4 bases at J, with 11 bases between the two ends. The CDR3 DNA sequence: TGTGCCAGCAGCCTGGGGGGGCGAGAGACCCAGTACTTC. Protein product: CASSLGGRETQYF.

J is TRBJ2-7 and V is TRBV2; TRBD2 agrees at 10 bases. CDR1 is SNHLY, CDR2 FYNNEI, per germline. The junction had 7 bases not matched to a gene; V was cut back by 6 bases and J by 2 bases. The CDR3 length is 15 residues. Here the CDR3 reads CASRGPSGSAYEQYF. The CDR3 DNA follows: TGTGCCAGCAGGGGACCTAGCGGGAGCGCCTACGAGCAGTACTTC.

This CDR3 is CASSQPDRYQETQYF. The DNA for the CDR3 is TGCGCCAGCAGCCAACCCGACAGGTACCAAGAGACCCAGTACTTC. The J gene is TRBJ2-5, the V gene TRBV4-3; perhaps TRBD1 as D (6 bases). The V end was cut by 2 bases, the J end by 0 bases, with 10 bases between. Germline V gene data show CDR1 as LGHNA and CDR2 as YSLEER. The CDR3 covers 15 residues.